A selection of T cell receptor beta chains follows, all from one sample in a study of radiation and T cells in renal cell carcinoma. Here immunoSEQ multiplex PCR was the method, and the copy in TCRdb shows in-frame clones only, minus some. This table holds approximately 120,000 clones, roughly 80% found once. The starting material was blood, obtained from a patient whose treatment included radiotherapy and nephrectomy. All receptors derive from a woman aged 60-75 years with renal cell carcinoma. The CDR3 runs from the conserved cysteine through the conserved F or W. The D gene is left open where the match is weak. Where a row states a size, it is once, few, many or the class of an expanded clone; other rows omit it.

TRBJ1-1 | TRBD1 | - | TRBV18 | CASSHRDSLNTEAFF | TGTGCCAGCTCGCACCGGGACAGCCTGAACACTGAAGCTTTCTTT
TRBJ1-2 | TRBD1 | - | TRBV4-1 | CASSQDDRGYGYTF | TGCGCCAGCAGCCAAGACGACAGGGGCTATGGCTACACCTTC
TRBJ2-1 | TRBD2 | - | TRBV5-6 | CASSWGGLNEQFF | TGTGCCAGCAGCTGGGGAGGGCTCAATGAGCAGTTCTTC
TRBJ2-7 | - | - | TRBV13 | CASSPRGNYEQYF | TGTGCCAGCAGCCCCAGGGGAAACTACGAGCAGTACTTC
TRBJ2-2 | - | - | TRBV11-3 | CASSLAGGNTGELFF | TGTGCCAGCAGCTTAGCCGGAGGAAACACCGGGGAGCTGTTTTTT
TRBJ1-3 | TRBD1 | - | TRBV5-1 | CASSVQTGAGNTIYF | TGCGCCAGCAGCGTACAGACAGGGGCTGGAAACACCATATATTTT
TRBJ2-5 | TRBD1 | - | TRBV6-1 | CASSEATGTGLKTQYF | TGTGCCAGCAGTGAAGCGACCGGGACAGGGTTGAAGACCCAGTACTTC
TRBJ2-3 | - | - | TRBV6-6 | CASRELDTQYF | TGTGCCAGCAGAGAACTAGATACGCAGTATTTT
TRBJ2-3 | - | - | TRBV28 | CASSLAGTDTQYF | TGTGCCAGCAGTTTAGCGGGCACAGATACGCAGTATTTT
TRBJ1-2 | - | - | TRBV30 | CACPGPFGYGYTF | TGTGCCTGTCCCGGGCCCTTTGGCTATGGCTACACCTTC
TRBJ2-5 | - | - | TRBV7-9 | CASSLNIQETQYF | TGTGCCAGCAGCTTAAATATTCAAGAGACCCAGTACTTC
TRBJ2-2 | - | - | TRBV4-1 | CASSQVGIAGELFF | TGCGCCAGCAGCCAAGTCGGAATTGCCGGGGAGCTGTTTTTT
TRBJ2-1 | TRBD2 | - | TRBV5-6 | CASSPTTSGYNEQFF | TGTGCCAGCAGCCCGACGACTAGCGGGTACAATGAGCAGTTCTTC
TRBJ2-7 | TRBD1 | - | TRBV5-1 | CASSPGQAPYEQYF | TGCGCCAGCAGCCCGGGACAGGCCCCCTACGAGCAGTACTTC
TRBJ2-1 | - | - | TRBV11-2 | CASSRDRPEHNEQFF | TGTGCCAGCAGCCGCGACAGGCCGGAGCACAATGAGCAGTTCTTC
TRBJ1-5 | TRBD1 | once | TRBV5-1 | CASSLAGDRDQHF | TGCGCCAGCAGCTTGGCCGGGGACAGGGACCAGCATTTT
TRBJ1-4 | - | - | TRBV15 | CATSRTTRTTNEKLFF | TGTGCCACCAGCCGGACAACCCGAACAACTAATGAAAAACTGTTTTTT
TRBJ1-3 | TRBD1 | - | TRBV10-3 | CATGDGQGDTIYF | TGTGCGACCGGAGACGGACAGGGAGACACCATATATTTT
TRBJ1-1 | TRBD1 | - | TRBV9 | CASTQSNRGTEAFF | TGTGCCAGCACCCAATCCAACAGGGGCACTGAAGCTTTCTTT
TRBJ1-5 | - | - | TRBV1 | CTSSRGRTGVNQPQHF | TGCACCAGCAGCCGAGGGAGGACAGGGGTCAATCAGCCCCAGCATTTT